The present entry profiles one TCR beta chain with its context. TCRdb recomputed calls from the RACE reads with MiXCR, one row per CDR3 protein. Of about 380,000 distinct CDR3 sequences in the sample, roughly 6% are singletons; the top ten hold under 7%. The entry originates in a study of human T cells and chemical hapten exposure. The V end was cut by 6 bases, the J end by 8 bases, with 10 bases between. The CDR3 runs to 12 residues. Germline V gives CDR1 SNHLY, CDR2 FYNNEI. Time point here: patch test 2, 6 weeks after DPC sensitization. Treatment here: therapeutic diphenylcyclopropenone sensitization with weekly scalp DPC.

The chain couples TRBV2 to TRBJ1-4; D unclear. The receptor was isolated from a woman aged 18-30 years with alopecia areata. Some clones in this sample may be carry-over from other donors' samples. Specimen: whole blood, collected in connection with sensitization to the hapten diphenylcyclopropenone (DPC). The CDR3 DNA is TGTGCCAGCAGAAGGGAGAGGGAAAAACTGTTTTTT. Translated: CASRREREKLFF.